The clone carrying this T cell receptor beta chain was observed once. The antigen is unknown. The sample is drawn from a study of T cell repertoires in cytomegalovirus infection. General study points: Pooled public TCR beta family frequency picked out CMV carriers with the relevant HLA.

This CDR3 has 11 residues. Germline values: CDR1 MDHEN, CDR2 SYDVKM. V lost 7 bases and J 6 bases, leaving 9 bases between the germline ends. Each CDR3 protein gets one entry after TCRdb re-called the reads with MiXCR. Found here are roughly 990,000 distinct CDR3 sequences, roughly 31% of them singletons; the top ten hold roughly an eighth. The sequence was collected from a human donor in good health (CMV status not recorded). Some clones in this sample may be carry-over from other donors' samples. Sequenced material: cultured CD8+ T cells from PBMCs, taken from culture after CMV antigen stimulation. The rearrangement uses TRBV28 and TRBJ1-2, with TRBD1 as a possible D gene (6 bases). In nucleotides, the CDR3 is TGTGCCAGCAAAGGGGGGGATGGCTACACCTTC. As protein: CASKGGDGYTF.